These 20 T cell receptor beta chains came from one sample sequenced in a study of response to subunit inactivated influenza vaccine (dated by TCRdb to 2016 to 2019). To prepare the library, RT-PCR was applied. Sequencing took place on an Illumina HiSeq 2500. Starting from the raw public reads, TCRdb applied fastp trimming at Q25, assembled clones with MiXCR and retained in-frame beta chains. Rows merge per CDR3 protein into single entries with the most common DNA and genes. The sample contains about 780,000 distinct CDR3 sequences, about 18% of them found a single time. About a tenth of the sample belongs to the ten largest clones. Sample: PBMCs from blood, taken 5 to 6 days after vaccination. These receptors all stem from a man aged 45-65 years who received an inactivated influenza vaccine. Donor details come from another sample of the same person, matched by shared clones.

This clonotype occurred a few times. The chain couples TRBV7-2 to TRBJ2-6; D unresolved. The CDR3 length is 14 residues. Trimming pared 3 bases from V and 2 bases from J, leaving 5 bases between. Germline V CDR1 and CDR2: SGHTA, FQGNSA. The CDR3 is CASSFYAGANVLTF. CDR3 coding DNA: TGTGCCAGCAGCTTTTACGCTGGGGCCAACGTCCTGACTTTC.

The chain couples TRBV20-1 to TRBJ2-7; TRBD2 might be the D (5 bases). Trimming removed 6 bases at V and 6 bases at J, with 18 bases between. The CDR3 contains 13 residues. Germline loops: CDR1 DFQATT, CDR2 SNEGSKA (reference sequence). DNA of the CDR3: TGCAGTGCAGTCCGGGATCTGCATTCCGAGCAGTACTTC. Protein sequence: CSAVRDLHSEQYF.

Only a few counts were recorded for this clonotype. The CDR3 here is CASSYRLVAGSYEQYF. CDR3 nucleotide sequence: TGTGCCAGCAGTTACCGCTTGGTAGCGGGGTCCTACGAGCAGTACTTC. This sequence joins TRBV28 and TRBJ2-7; 8 nucleotides line up with TRBD2. Germline CDR1 and CDR2: MDHEN and SYDVKM. The CDR3 covers 16 residues. The V segment lost 4 bases and the J segment 1 base; nucleotides outside the gene matches: 9.

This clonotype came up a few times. The CDR3 reads CASRRNGPRGRDEQFF. The CDR3 bases are TGTGCCAGCAGACGCAACGGACCCAGGGGCAGGGATGAGCAGTTCTTC. The chain recombines TRBV28 with TRBJ2-1; perhaps TRBD1 as D (6 bases). Germline assignment: CDR1 MDHEN and CDR2 SYDVKM. The CDR3 sequence is 16 residues long. V gave up 6 bases and J gave up 8 bases, with 23 bases separating them. The variable domain in full, completed from reference TRBV28 and TRBJ2-1, reads DVKVTQSSRYLVKRTGEKVFLECVQDMDHENMFWYRQDPGLGLRLIYFSYDVKMKEKGDIPEGYSVSREKKERFSLILESASTNQTSMYLCASRRNGPRGRDEQFFGPGTRLTVL.

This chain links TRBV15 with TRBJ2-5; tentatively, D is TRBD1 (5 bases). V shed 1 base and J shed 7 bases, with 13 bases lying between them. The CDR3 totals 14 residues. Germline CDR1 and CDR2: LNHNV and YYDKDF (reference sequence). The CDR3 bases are TGTGCCACCAGCAGAGCGTGGGGCCGCGTGACCCAGTACTTC. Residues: CATSRAWGRVTQYF.

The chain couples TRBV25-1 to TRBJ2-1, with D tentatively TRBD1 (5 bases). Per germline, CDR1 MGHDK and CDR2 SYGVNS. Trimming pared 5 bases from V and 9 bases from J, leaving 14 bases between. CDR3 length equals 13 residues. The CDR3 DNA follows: TGTGCCAGCAGTAAGAGCAGGGTTGGTGAGCAGTTCTTC. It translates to CASSKSRVGEQFF.

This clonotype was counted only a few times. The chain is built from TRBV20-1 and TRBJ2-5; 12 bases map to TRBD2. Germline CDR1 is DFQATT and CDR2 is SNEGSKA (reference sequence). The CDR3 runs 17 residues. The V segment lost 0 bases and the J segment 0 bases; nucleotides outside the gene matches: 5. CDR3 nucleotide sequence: TGCAGTGCTAGAGATTCAGGACTAGCGGGGTACCAAGAGACCCAGTACTTC. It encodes CSARDSGLAGYQETQYF.

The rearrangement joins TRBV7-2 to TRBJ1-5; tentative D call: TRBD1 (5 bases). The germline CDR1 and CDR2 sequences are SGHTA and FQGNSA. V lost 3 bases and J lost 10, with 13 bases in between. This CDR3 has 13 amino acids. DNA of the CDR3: TGTGCCAGCAGCTTCGACAGCCGCCCCCCCCAGCATTTT. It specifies CASSFDSRPPQHF.

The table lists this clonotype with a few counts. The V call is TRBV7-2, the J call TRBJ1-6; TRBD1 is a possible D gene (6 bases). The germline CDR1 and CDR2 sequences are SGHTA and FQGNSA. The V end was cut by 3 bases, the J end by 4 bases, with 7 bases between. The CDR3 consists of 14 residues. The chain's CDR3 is CASSFGQYNSPLHF. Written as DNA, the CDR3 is TGTGCCAGCAGCTTCGGACAGTATAATTCACCCCTCCACTTT. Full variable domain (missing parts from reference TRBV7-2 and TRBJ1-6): GAGVSQSPSNKVTEKGKDVELRCDPISGHTALYWYRQSLGQGLEFLIYFQGNSAPDKSGLPSDRFSAERTGGSVSTLTIQRTQQEDSAVYLCASSFGQYNSPLHFGNGTRLTVT.

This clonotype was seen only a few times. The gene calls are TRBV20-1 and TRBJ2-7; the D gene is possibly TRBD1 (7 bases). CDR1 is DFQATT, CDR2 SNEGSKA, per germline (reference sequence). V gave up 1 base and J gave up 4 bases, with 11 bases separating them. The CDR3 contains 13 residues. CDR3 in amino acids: CSARGRGRYEQYF. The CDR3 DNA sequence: TGCAGTGCTAGAGGGAGGGGGCGATACGAGCAGTACTTC.

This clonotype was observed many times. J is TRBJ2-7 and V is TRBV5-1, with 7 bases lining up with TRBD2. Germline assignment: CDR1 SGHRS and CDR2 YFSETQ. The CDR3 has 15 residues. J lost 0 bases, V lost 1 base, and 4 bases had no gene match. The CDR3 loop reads CASSLSPSGSYEQYF. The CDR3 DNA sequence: TGCGCCAGCAGCTTGTCCCCTAGCGGCTCCTACGAGCAGTACTTC.

The CDR3: CASSTPVSVQETQYF. The CDR3 nucleotides read TGTGCCAGCAGTACCCCGGTTTCAGTCCAAGAGACCCAGTACTTC. The chain joins TRBV12-3 or TRBV12-4 to TRBJ2-5, with unresolved D. The CDR3 extends over 15 amino acids. V lost 5 bases and J lost 1, with 14 bases in between.

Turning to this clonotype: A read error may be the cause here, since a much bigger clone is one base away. CDR3 DNA: TGTGCCAGCAGTGAACTCCACGAGCAGTACTTC. Residues: CASSELHEQYF. V is TRBV6-2 or TRBV6-3 and J is TRBJ2-7; the D is unclear. Germline V gene lookup returns CDR1 MNHEY and CDR2 SVGEGT. This CDR3 has 11 amino acids. Trimming left V 5 bases short and J 5 bases short, with 7 bases between.

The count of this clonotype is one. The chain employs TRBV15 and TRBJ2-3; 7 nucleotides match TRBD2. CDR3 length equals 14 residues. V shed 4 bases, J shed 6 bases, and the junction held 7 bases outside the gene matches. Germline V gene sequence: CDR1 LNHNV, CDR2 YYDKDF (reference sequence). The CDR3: CATSILAGMDTQYF. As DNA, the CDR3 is TGTGCCACCAGCATTTTAGCGGGCATGGATACGCAGTATTTT.

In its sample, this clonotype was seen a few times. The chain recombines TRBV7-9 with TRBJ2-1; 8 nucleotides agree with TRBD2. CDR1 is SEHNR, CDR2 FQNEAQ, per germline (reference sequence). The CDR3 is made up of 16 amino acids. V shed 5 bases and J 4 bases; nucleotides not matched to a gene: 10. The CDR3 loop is CASSPPGTRGYNEQFF. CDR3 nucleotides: TGTGCCAGCAGCCCACCCGGGACTAGGGGTTACAATGAGCAGTTCTTC.

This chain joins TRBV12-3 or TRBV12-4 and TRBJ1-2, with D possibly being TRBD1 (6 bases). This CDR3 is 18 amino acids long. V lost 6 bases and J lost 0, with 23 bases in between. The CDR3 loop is CASSLNPGATLANYGYTF. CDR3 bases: TGTGCCAGCAGCCTCAATCCGGGGGCGACCCTCGCTAACTATGGCTACACCTTC.

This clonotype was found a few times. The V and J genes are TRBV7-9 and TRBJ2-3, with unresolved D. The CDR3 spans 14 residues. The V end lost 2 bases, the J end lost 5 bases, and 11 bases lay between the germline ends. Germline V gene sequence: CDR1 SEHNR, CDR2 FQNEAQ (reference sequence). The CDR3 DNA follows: TGTGCCAGCAGCTTAAGCCTGACCGGAGATACGCAGTATTTT. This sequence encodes CASSLSLTGDTQYF.

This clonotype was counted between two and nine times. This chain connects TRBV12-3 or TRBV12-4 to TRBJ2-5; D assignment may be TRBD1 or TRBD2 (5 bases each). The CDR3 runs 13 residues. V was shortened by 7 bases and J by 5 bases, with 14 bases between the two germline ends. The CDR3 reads CASTQRRGETQYF. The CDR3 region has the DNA TGTGCCAGCACCCAAAGACGGGGCGAGACCCAGTACTTC.

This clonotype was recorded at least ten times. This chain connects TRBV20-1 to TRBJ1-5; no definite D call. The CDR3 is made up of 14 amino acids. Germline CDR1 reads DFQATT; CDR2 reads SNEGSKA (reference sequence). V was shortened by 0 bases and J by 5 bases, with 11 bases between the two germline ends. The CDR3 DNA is TGCAGTGCTAGAGATATTGTCGGGGATCAGCCCCAGCATTTT. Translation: CSARDIVGDQPQHF.

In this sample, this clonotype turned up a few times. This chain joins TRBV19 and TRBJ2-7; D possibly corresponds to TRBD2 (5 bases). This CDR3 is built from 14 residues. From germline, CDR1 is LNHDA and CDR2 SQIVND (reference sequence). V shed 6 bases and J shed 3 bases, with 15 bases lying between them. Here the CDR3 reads CASRGLEDGYEQYF. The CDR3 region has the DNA TGTGCCAGTAGGGGGTTGGAGGACGGCTACGAGCAGTACTTC.